The T cell receptor (beta chain) described here comes from a study of response to subunit inactivated influenza vaccine. V was clipped by 3 bases and J by 8 bases, with 19 bases between them. Germline CDR1 SGHTA, CDR2 FQGNSA. The CDR3 contains 15 residues. Study findings and constraints: Each seasonal influenza vaccination recruits few new T cells, the authors suggested.

Notes on this clonotype: What it binds is not known.

In TCRdb, the RT-PCR reads were re-called with MiXCR into one record per CDR3 protein. The sample consists of a few hundred thousand distinct CDR3 sequences, roughly 15% of them appearing once. This chain joins TRBV7-2 and TRBJ1-2, with a possible D match to TRBD1 (6 bases). This sequence originates from a man in his forties or fifties who received an inactivated influenza vaccine. Sequences were derived from PBMCs from blood, sampled 11 to 12 days after vaccination. The CDR3 DNA is TGTGCCAGCAGCTTTTTTGCTGGGGGCGCGGGGGGCTACACCTTC. It codes for CASSFFAGGAGGYTF.